This T cell receptor beta chain emerged from a study of control samples from healthy donors and cancer patients. This clone appeared once. The table came from immunoSEQ multiplex PCR; TCRdb's copy has only in-frame clones and leaves some out. The table includes over 100,000 clones, about 91% detected once. CDR3 length: 12 amino acids. The germline V and J ends were trimmed by 7 bases and 4 bases, with 10 bases remaining between them. The sequenced material came from blood. The chain couples TRBV12-3 or TRBV12-4 to TRBJ1-2; D is unresolved. This TCR was sampled from a man aged 40-55 years in good health. Here the CDR3 DNA reads TGTGCCAGCACCCCGCACAGCTATGGCTACACCTTC. Translated: CASTPHSYGYTF.